Listed here are 4 T cell receptor beta chains from one sample, sequenced in a study of cytomegalovirus exposure and HLA in healthy donors. Primers for the PCR totalled 60 Vbeta and 13 Jbeta. Method: immunoSEQ multiplex PCR; TCRdb's copy keeps in-frame clones and lacks some. The data contain approximately 150,000 clones, around 85% of them seen just once; the ten biggest clones take up about 2.5%. The sample was PBMCs. Receptors originate from a male donor in good health and CMV-seronegative.

The chain is built from TRBV5-1 and TRBJ1-2; no clear D. Germline V gene lookup returns CDR1 SGHRS and CDR2 YFSETQ. The V gene lost 4 bases and the J gene lost 0 bases, with 7 bases spanning the gap. CDR3 size: 13 residues. CDR3 sequence: CASSPTANYGYTF. Here the CDR3 DNA reads TGCGCCAGCAGCCCCACAGCTAACTATGGCTACACCTTC.

The V gene is TRBV2, the J gene TRBJ1-1; 7 bases match TRBD1. Trimming took 3 bases from V and 6 from J; bases not matched to a gene: 7. CDR1 is SNHLY and CDR2 is FYNNEI in the germline V gene. This CDR3 has 14 residues. The DNA for the CDR3 is TGTGCCAGCAGTGATCTAGGACAGGTATCTGAAGCTTTCTTT. Translated: CASSDLGQVSEAFF.

The chain recombines TRBV5-1 with TRBJ2-7; 7 positions match TRBD1. This CDR3 spans 15 amino acids. The V gene's germline CDR1 is SGHRS and CDR2 YFSETQ. The V segment lost 2 bases and the J segment 3 bases; nucleotides outside the gene matches: 8. The CDR3 DNA is TGCGCCAGCAGCTTTACGGATGCAGGGGGCTACGAGCAGTACTTC. Its translation: CASSFTDAGGYEQYF.

The genes are TRBV6-1 and TRBJ2-4; possible D gene TRBD2, 6 bases. The CDR3 extends over 18 amino acids. Between the trimmed V and J ends, which lost 4 bases and 2 bases, there was a span of 21 bases. Germline V gives CDR1 MNHNS, CDR2 SASEGT. The CDR3 nucleotides read TGTGCCAGCAGTGGTAACGGGGGAAGGTCGTCGTCCAAAAACATTCAGTACTTC. Translation gives CASSGNGGRSSSKNIQYF.